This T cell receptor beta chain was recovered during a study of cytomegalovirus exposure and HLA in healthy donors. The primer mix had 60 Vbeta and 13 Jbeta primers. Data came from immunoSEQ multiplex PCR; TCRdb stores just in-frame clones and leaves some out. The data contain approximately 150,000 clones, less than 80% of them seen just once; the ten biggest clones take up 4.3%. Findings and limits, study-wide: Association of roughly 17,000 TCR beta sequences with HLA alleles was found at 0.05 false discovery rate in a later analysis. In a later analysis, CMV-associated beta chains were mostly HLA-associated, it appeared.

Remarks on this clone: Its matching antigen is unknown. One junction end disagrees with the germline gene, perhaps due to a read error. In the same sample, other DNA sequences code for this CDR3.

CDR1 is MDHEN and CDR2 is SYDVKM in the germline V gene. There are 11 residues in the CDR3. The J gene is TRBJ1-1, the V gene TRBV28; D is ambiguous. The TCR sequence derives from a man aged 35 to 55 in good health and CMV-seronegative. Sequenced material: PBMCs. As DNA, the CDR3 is TGCGCCAGCAGTTTTACTGTTCAAGCTTTCTTT. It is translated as CASSFTVQAFF. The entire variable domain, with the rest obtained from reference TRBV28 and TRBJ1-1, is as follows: DVKVTQSSRYLVKRTGEKVFLECVQDMDHENMFWYRQDPGLGLRLIYFSYDVKMKEKGDIPEGYSVSREKKERFSLILESASTNQTSMYLCASSFTVQAFFGQGTRLTVV.